This paragraph covers one TCR beta chain sequence. Sequencing templates came from extracted RNA that was reverse transcribed into cDNA. Generated by immunoSEQ multiplex PCR, the TCRdb table keeps only in-frame clones and is missing some. The table records 130,000 to 150,000 clones, roughly 82% of them present only once. Treatment meaning: oral pan-JAK inhibitor, 5-10 mg twice daily. This specimen belongs to a study of CD8+ T cells in alopecia areata. Study-wide background: Those treated were given oral tofacitinib at 5 to 10 mg twice daily. Tofacitinib administration persisted for 6 to 18 months, succeeded by 6 months off drug.

V lost 10 bases, J lost 6 bases, and 19 bases lay in between. Germline CDR1 WSHSY, CDR2 SAAADI. This CDR3 is built from 14 residues. The material was CD8+ T cells sorted from blood, obtained at week 4, from a patient treated with tofacitinib. The chain links TRBV10-2 to TRBJ2-1, with D unresolved. The receptor comes from a human donor with alopecia areata. The DNA of the CDR3 is TGCGCCATCTCAACTTATGGTGGGCGCAATGAGCAGTTCTTC. It encodes CAISTYGGRNEQFF.